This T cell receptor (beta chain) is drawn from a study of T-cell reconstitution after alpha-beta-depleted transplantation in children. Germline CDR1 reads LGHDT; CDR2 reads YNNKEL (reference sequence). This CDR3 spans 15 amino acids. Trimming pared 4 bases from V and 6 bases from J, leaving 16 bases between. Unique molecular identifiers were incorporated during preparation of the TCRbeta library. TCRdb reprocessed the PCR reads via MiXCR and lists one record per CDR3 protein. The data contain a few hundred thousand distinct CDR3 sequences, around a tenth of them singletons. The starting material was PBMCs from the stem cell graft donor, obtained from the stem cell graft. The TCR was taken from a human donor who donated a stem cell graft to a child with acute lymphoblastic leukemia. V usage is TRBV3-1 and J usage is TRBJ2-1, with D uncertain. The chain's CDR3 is CASSLRAPLLNEQFF. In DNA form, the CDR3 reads TGTGCCAGCAGCCTCCGGGCCCCCCTTCTCAATGAGCAGTTCTTC.